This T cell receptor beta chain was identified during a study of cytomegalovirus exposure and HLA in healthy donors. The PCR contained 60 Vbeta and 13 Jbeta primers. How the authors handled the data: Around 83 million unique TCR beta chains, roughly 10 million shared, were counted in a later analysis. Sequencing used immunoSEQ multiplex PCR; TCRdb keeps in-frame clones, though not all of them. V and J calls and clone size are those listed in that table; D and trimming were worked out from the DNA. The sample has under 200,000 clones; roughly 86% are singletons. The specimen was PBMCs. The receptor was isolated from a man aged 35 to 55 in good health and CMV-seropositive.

CDR3 sequence reads: CASSPPGQGNNGYTF. The CDR3 nucleotides read TGTGCCAGCAGTCCCCCCGGACAGGGGAACAATGGCTACACCTTC. This sequence joins TRBV27 and TRBJ1-2; 9 bases map to TRBD1. The CDR3 spans 15 residues. CDR1 is MNHEY, CDR2 SMNVEV, per germline (reference sequence). The J segment lost 6 bases and the V segment lost 5 bases, leaving 10 bases of the junction unmatched.